These 21 T cell receptor beta chains were all obtained from the same sample, sequenced in a study of blood T cell repertoires in COVID-19. The data were produced by immunoSEQ multiplex PCR, yet TCRdb's version contains in-frame clones alone and is incomplete. The table has approximately 350,000 clones, roughly nine tenths seen once; the top ten hold 0.95% to 1.1%. Sequencing was done on a sample of PBMCs or T cells enriched from blood (not recorded which). The receptors come from a man between 18 and 29 years old who had recovered from COVID-19.

CDR3 loop: CASSAGTASPKQYF. CDR3 nucleotides: TGCGCCAGCAGTGCCGGGACAGCGAGTCCCAAGCAGTACTTC. This chain joins TRBV10-1 and TRBJ2-7, with 7 bases fitting TRBD1. The CDR3 runs to 14 residues. With 4 bases clipped from V and 8 bases from J, the junction kept 11 bases outside the gene matches. Germline CDR1 WNHNN, CDR2 SYGVQD (reference sequence).

This rearrangement joins TRBV3-1 (or the pseudogene TRBV3-2) to TRBJ2-3; D might be TRBD2 (5 bases). Germline CDR1 is LGHDT and CDR2 is YNNKEL (reference sequence). The V end was cut by 0 bases, the J end by 4 bases, with 14 bases between. The CDR3 runs 16 residues. For the CDR3, the DNA is TGTGCCAGCAGCCAAGATGGCGGCGGGTTGCCAGATACGCAGTATTTT. Protein product: CASSQDGGGLPDTQYF.

The chain couples TRBV29-1 to TRBJ1-2; no definite D call. This CDR3 is built from 12 residues. Trimming left V 2 bases short and J 4 bases short, with 8 bases between. CDR1 and CDR2 (germline): SQVTM, ANQGSEA. This CDR3 is CSVEIRFYGYTF. CDR3 in DNA: TGCAGCGTTGAAATTCGGTTCTATGGCTACACCTTC.

V and J are TRBV6-1 and TRBJ2-3; D may be TRBD2 (5 bases). Germline CDR1 reads MNHNS; CDR2 reads SASEGT. This CDR3 has 14 residues. V lost 2 bases and J 6 bases, leaving 12 bases between the germline ends. CDR3 sequence reads: CASSELAELDTQYF. Here the CDR3 DNA reads TGTGCCAGCAGTGAACTAGCAGAACTGGATACGCAGTATTTT.

This clone is a singleton in its sample. This chain joins TRBV2 and TRBJ2-3; 8 bases are shared with TRBD1. Germline V gives CDR1 SNHLY, CDR2 FYNNEI. The CDR3 loop spans 14 amino acids. After removal of 7 bases from V and 7 bases from J, the junction contained 10 bases not matched to a gene. The CDR3 is CASIQGATANTQYF. CDR3 DNA: TGTGCCAGCATTCAGGGGGCGACGGCAAATACGCAGTATTTT.

The genes are TRBV28 and TRBJ1-1; no clear D. V was clipped by 0 bases and J by 2 bases, with 7 bases between them. Looked up from germline, CDR1 is MDHEN and CDR2 is SYDVKM. The CDR3 has 14 amino acids. CDR3 in amino acids: CASSLWGRNTEAFF. CDR3 DNA sequence: TGTGCCAGCAGTTTATGGGGGAGAAACACTGAAGCTTTCTTT.

CDR3 in DNA: TGTGCCAGCAGCCCTGGACTAGCGGGGTACGAGCAGTACTTC. As protein: CASSPGLAGYEQYF. The chain uses TRBV7-3 and TRBJ2-7; 12 bases match TRBD2. Germline CDR1 SGHTA, CDR2 FQGTGA. The CDR3 has 14 residues. The V gene end was trimmed by 5 bases and the J gene end by 4 bases; junction bases not matched to a gene: 3.

The rearrangement uses TRBV4-2 and TRBJ2-7; D is ambiguous. The germline V gene has CDR1 LGHNA and CDR2 YNFKEQ. V lost 0 bases and J lost 1, with 13 bases in between. The CDR3 contains 16 residues. CDR3 sequence: CASSQDLAVISYEQYF. CDR3 DNA sequence: TGTGCCAGCAGCCAAGATTTGGCGGTTATATCCTACGAGCAGTACTTC.

The CDR3 protein is CASSPKGGRNTEAFF. The CDR3 DNA reads TGTGCCAGCAGTCCCAAGGGGGGGCGGAACACTGAAGCTTTCTTT. V and J are TRBV27 and TRBJ1-1; maybe TRBD1 (6 bases). Deletions cut 5 bases from V and 1 base from J, with 14 bases between. CDR1 is MNHEY and CDR2 is SMNVEV in the germline V gene (reference sequence). The CDR3 covers 15 residues.

This clone was seen only once. The rearrangement joins TRBV11-1 to TRBJ1-1; D is unclear. CDR1 is SGHAT, CDR2 FQDESV, per germline (reference sequence). The CDR3 extends over 15 amino acids. Trimming pared 2 bases from V and 5 bases from J, leaving 15 bases between. In nucleotides, the CDR3 is TGTGCCAGCAGCTTAACTGCGCCCCGGGGAACTGAAGCTTTCTTT. Encoded protein: CASSLTAPRGTEAFF.

This clone has only a few counts. The chain employs TRBV29-1 and TRBJ1-2, with D uncertain. There are 15 residues in the CDR3. V was trimmed by 0 bases and J by 4 bases, leaving 15 bases between them. The germline V gene has CDR1 SQVTM and CDR2 ANQGSEA. This chain's CDR3 is CSVEDPGRTPYGYTF. The CDR3 coding sequence is TGCAGCGTTGAAGATCCCGGGAGAACGCCCTATGGCTACACCTTC.

J is TRBJ1-1 and V is TRBV11-2; 8 bases line up with TRBD1. The germline V gene encodes CDR1 SGHAT and CDR2 FQNNGV. Trimming cost V 4 bases and J 2 bases; bases outside gene matches: 9. The CDR3 totals 16 residues. In nucleotides, the CDR3 is TGTGCCAGCAGCTCACTTTACAGGGGGTTAAACACTGAAGCTTTCTTT. This sequence encodes CASSSLYRGLNTEAFF.

This sequence joins TRBV18 and TRBJ2-1, with D perhaps TRBD2 (5 bases). Germline V gene data show CDR1 as KGHSH and CDR2 as LQKENI. The CDR3 length is 15 residues. Trimming pared 3 bases from V and 7 bases from J, leaving 16 bases between. The CDR3 coding sequence is TGTGCCAGCTCACCGTCCGTAGGAGCGGCAAATGAGCAGTTCTTC. It specifies CASSPSVGAANEQFF.

The rearrangement uses TRBV27 and TRBJ2-3, with a possible D match to TRBD2 (6 bases). CDR1 is MNHEY, CDR2 SMNVEV, per germline (reference sequence). V dropped 8 bases and J dropped 3 bases, with 12 bases sitting between them. The CDR3 consists of 13 residues. CDR3 in amino acids: CASWAGSTDTQYF. The CDR3 nucleotides read TGTGCCAGCTGGGCGGGAAGTACAGATACGCAGTATTTT.

This sequence joins TRBV3-1 (or the pseudogene TRBV3-2) and TRBJ1-1; D gene ambiguous. Germline V gene sequence: CDR1 LGHDT, CDR2 YNNKEL (reference sequence). V was trimmed by 10 bases and J by 5 bases, leaving 11 bases between them. The CDR3 extends over 11 amino acids. CDR3: CATFSGTEAFF. The DNA of the CDR3 is TGTGCCACCTTTTCGGGAACTGAAGCTTTCTTT.

The chain joins TRBV11-2 to TRBJ2-1; TRBD1 agrees at 9 bases. The CDR3 spans 16 residues. The germline gives CDR1 SGHAT, CDR2 FQNNGV. V dropped 1 base and J dropped 4; count of bases not matched to a gene: 5. DNA for the CDR3: TGTGCCAGCAGCTTAGGTCCGGGACAGGGATACAATGAGCAGTTCTTC. This translates into CASSLGPGQGYNEQFF.

This rearrangement joins TRBV10-3 to TRBJ1-1; TRBD1 aligns across 12 bases. The CDR3 extends over 13 amino acids. From germline, CDR1 is ENHRY and CDR2 SYGVKD. V shed 10 bases, J shed 4 bases, and the junction held 4 bases outside the gene matches. CDR3: CATGTGGVTEAFF. Written as DNA, the CDR3 is TGTGCCACCGGGACAGGGGGCGTCACTGAAGCTTTCTTT.

The chain couples TRBV27 to TRBJ1-2; 8 bases are a match to TRBD1. The CDR3 contains 13 residues. CDR1 is MNHEY and CDR2 is SMNVEV in the germline V gene (reference sequence). After removal of 3 bases from V and 8 bases from J, the junction contained 5 bases not matched to a gene. This CDR3 is CASSFDRGWGYTF. CDR3 nucleotide sequence: TGTGCCAGCAGTTTCGACAGGGGCTGGGGCTACACCTTC.

This clone was counted a single time. The V and J genes are TRBV7-9 and TRBJ2-7, with no clear D. V was clipped by 4 bases and J by 2 bases, with 3 bases between them. Germline V gene lookup returns CDR1 SEHNR and CDR2 FQNEAQ (reference sequence). CDR3 length: 11 amino acids. The CDR3 nucleotides read TGTGCCAGCAGCTCGGCCTACGAGCAGTACTTC. Encoded protein: CASSSAYEQYF. The whole variable domain, filled in from reference TRBV7-9 and TRBJ2-7, reads DTGVSQNPRHKITKRGQNVTFRCDPISEHNRLYWYRQTLGQGPEFLTYFQNEAQLEKSRLLSDRFSAERPKGSFSTLEIQRTEQGDSAMYLCASSSAYEQYFGPGTRLTVT.

The rearrangement joins TRBV4-2 to TRBJ2-5, with TRBD2 matching 9 bases. The junction had 11 bases not matched to a gene; V was cut back by 4 bases and J by 2 bases. The CDR3 sequence is 17 residues long. The germline CDR1 and CDR2 sequences are LGHNA and YNFKEQ. The CDR3 sequence: CASSPLTQTSGQETQYF. The CDR3 coding sequence is TGTGCCAGCAGCCCTCTGACGCAGACTAGCGGACAAGAGACCCAGTACTTC.

V is TRBV27 and J is TRBJ1-2; D unresolved. The germline V gene encodes CDR1 MNHEY and CDR2 SMNVEV (reference sequence). V lost 0 bases and J lost 5, with 13 bases in between. The CDR3 totals 15 residues. The CDR3 loop is CASSLSLVGRYGYTF. Here the CDR3 DNA reads TGTGCCAGCAGTTTATCCCTCGTGGGGAGGTATGGCTACACCTTC.